Below are 27 T cell receptor beta chains sequenced from a single sample in a study of blood T cell repertoires in COVID-19. This table comes from immunoSEQ multiplex PCR, and its TCRdb copy is limited to in-frame clones, with some not included. The sample lists 45,000 to 55,000 clones, over 80% occurring once. The sample consisted of peripheral blood. Every receptor here comes from a man between 50 and 59 years old with acute or convalescent COVID-19.

The V gene is TRBV15, the J gene TRBJ2-7; 14 bases match TRBD2. The germline CDR1 and CDR2 sequences are LNHNV and YYDKDF (reference sequence). The V segment lost 1 base and the J segment 7 bases; nucleotides outside the gene matches: 3. The CDR3 spans 15 residues. The CDR3 DNA follows: TGTGCCACCAGCAGAGGACTAGCGGGAGGGCTTGAGCAGTACTTC. It encodes CATSRGLAGGLEQYF.

The chain is built from TRBV4-2 and TRBJ1-5; 9 nucleotides match TRBD1. Germline assignment: CDR1 LGHNA and CDR2 YNFKEQ. With V trimmed by 0 bases and J by 6 bases, 3 bases remained unmatched. The CDR3 is made up of 15 amino acids. CDR3 coding DNA: TGTGCCAGCAGCCAAGAACAGGGGGCCGGTCAGCCCCAGCATTTT. Its protein product is CASSQEQGAGQPQHF.

This chain connects TRBV30 to TRBJ2-2, with 7 bases identical to TRBD1. There are 15 residues in the CDR3. V lost 1 base to trimming and J lost 6 bases; unmatched junction nucleotides: 8. Germline V gene sequence: CDR1 GTSNPN, CDR2 SVGIG (reference sequence). CDR3 amino acids: CAWSALDRAAGELFF. CDR3 nucleotide sequence: TGTGCCTGGAGTGCGCTAGACAGGGCCGCCGGGGAGCTGTTTTTT.

The J gene is TRBJ2-1, the V gene TRBV30; D might be TRBD2 (7 bases). CDR1 is GTSNPN and CDR2 is SVGIG in the germline V gene (reference sequence). V was cut by 0 bases and J by 9 bases, with 15 bases left in between. This CDR3 has 14 amino acids. The CDR3 protein is CAWSVVAGALEQFF. Written as DNA, the CDR3 is TGTGCCTGGAGTGTGGTGGCGGGGGCCCTTGAGCAGTTCTTC.

The V call is TRBV27, the J call TRBJ2-7; a possible D gene is TRBD1 (6 bases). V gave up 6 bases and J gave up 9 bases, with 21 bases separating them. Germline V lookup: CDR1 MNHEY, CDR2 SMNVEV (reference sequence). The CDR3 extends over 14 amino acids. CDR3 loop: CASRATGTKFRQYF. CDR3 nucleotide sequence: TGTGCCAGCAGGGCTACAGGGACAAAGTTCCGGCAGTACTTC.

V gene TRBV6-1 combines with J gene TRBJ2-6; TRBD2 might be the D (5 bases). This CDR3 spans 16 amino acids. Trimming left V 4 bases short and J 1 base short, with 11 bases between. Looked up from germline, CDR1 is MNHNS and CDR2 is SASEGT. Here the CDR3 reads CASSVGISSGANVLTF. CDR3 DNA sequence: TGTGCCAGCAGTGTCGGGATCAGTTCTGGGGCCAACGTCCTGACTTTC.

This clone was counted once. Here the CDR3 reads CASSLELAGIYNEQFF. CDR3 sequence (DNA): TGTGCCAGCAGCTTGGAACTAGCGGGAATCTACAATGAGCAGTTCTTC. This chain joins TRBV5-4 and TRBJ2-1; 10 positions match TRBD2. The CDR3 sequence is 16 residues long. The germline V gene has CDR1 SGHNT and CDR2 YYREEE (reference sequence). The V gene end was trimmed by 0 bases and the J gene end by 3 bases; junction bases not matched to a gene: 3. The full variable domain, its missing parts supplied by reference TRBV5-4 and TRBJ2-1, is ETGVTQSPTHLIKTRGQQVTLRCSSQSGHNTVSWYQQALGQGPQFIFQYYREEENGRGNFPPRFSGLQFPNYSSELNVNALELDDSALYLCASSLELAGIYNEQFFGPGTRLTVL.

The chain couples TRBV3-1 (or the pseudogene TRBV3-2) to TRBJ1-1; TRBD1 matches at 8 bases. The CDR3 is made up of 16 amino acids. The junction had 7 bases not matched to a gene; V was cut back by 4 bases and J by 0 bases. Germline V CDR1 and CDR2: LGHDT, YNNKEL (reference sequence). This chain's CDR3 is CASSPRDRRVNTEAFF. The CDR3 DNA reads TGTGCCAGCAGCCCAAGGGACAGGCGGGTGAACACTGAAGCTTTCTTT.

CDR3 residues: CASSPGTPGHNTEAFF. Written as DNA, the CDR3 is TGTGCCAGCAGCCCTGGGACACCTGGGCACAACACTGAAGCTTTCTTT. This chain uses TRBV5-4 with TRBJ1-1; TRBD1 might be the D (6 bases). The CDR3 runs to 16 residues. Germline V lookup: CDR1 SGHNT, CDR2 YYREEE (reference sequence). V was trimmed by 4 bases and J by 2 bases, leaving 18 bases between them.

V is TRBV5-1 and J is TRBJ1-1; 8 nucleotides line up with TRBD1. Germline loops: CDR1 SGHRS, CDR2 YFSETQ. J gave up 1 base and V 4 bases, and 6 bases lay outside the gene matches. The CDR3 loop spans 15 amino acids. CDR3 region: CASSPRQGTNTEAFF. CDR3 sequence (DNA): TGCGCCAGCAGCCCCCGACAGGGGACGAACACTGAAGCTTTCTTT.

This chain connects TRBV30 to TRBJ2-1, with 10 bases identical to TRBD2. Germline V gene sequence: CDR1 GTSNPN, CDR2 SVGIG (reference sequence). This CDR3 has 14 amino acids. Germline trimming cut 5 bases from V and 5 bases from J; bases unmatched to any gene: 6. CDR3 amino acids: CAWPLAGVHNEQFF. CDR3 sequence (DNA): TGTGCCTGGCCGCTAGCGGGAGTCCACAATGAGCAGTTCTTC.

The chain is built from TRBV4-2 and TRBJ1-4; 7 bases are shared with TRBD1. V was pared by 0 bases and J by 10 bases, with 8 bases of the junction left unmatched. The CDR3 loop spans 15 amino acids. CDR1 is LGHNA, CDR2 YNFKEQ, per germline. DNA for the CDR3: TGTGCCAGCAGCCAAGAATCGGGACAGTTGGGAAAACTGTTTTTT. This translates into CASSQESGQLGKLFF.

This chain uses TRBV27 with TRBJ1-1; D remains ambiguous. CDR3 length: 13 amino acids. Between the trimmed V and J ends, which lost 2 bases and 4 bases, there was a span of 8 bases. Germline loops: CDR1 MNHEY, CDR2 SMNVEV (reference sequence). DNA for the CDR3: TGTGCCAGCAGTTTAACTCGAATCACTGAAGCTTTCTTT. This translates into CASSLTRITEAFF.

The J gene is TRBJ1-3, the V gene TRBV5-1; a weak D match, TRBD1 (6 bases). The CDR3 is 16 amino acids. The V end was cut by 4 bases, the J end by 0 bases, with 14 bases between. CDR1 and CDR2 (germline): SGHRS, YFSETQ. The CDR3: CASSLTTGSSGNTIYF. DNA for the CDR3: TGCGCCAGCAGCCTGACAACAGGGTCCTCTGGAAACACCATATATTTT. Supplemented by reference TRBV5-1 and TRBJ1-3, the full variable domain reads KAGVTQTPRYLIKTRGQQVTLSCSPISGHRSVSWYQQTPGQGLQFLFEYFSETQRNKGNFPGRFSGRQFSNSRSEMNVSTLELGDSALYLCASSLTTGSSGNTIYFGEGSWLTVV.

This clone has just a few counts. The J gene is TRBJ1-5, the V gene TRBV18; possibly TRBD1 for D (5 bases). V shed 2 bases and J shed 0 bases, with 17 bases lying between them. Germline V gene lookup returns CDR1 KGHSH and CDR2 LQKENI. The CDR3 length is 18 residues. The CDR3 is CASSPKFREGYSNQPQHF. The CDR3 region has the DNA TGTGCCAGCTCACCAAAGTTCAGGGAGGGGTATAGCAATCAGCCCCAGCATTTT. Filled out from reference TRBV18 and TRBJ1-5, the complete variable domain reads NAGVMQNPRHLVRRRGQEARLRCSPMKGHSHVYWYRQLPEEGLKFMVYLQKENIIDESGMPKERFSAEFPKEGPSILRIQQVVRGDSAAYFCASSPKFREGYSNQPQHFGDGTRLSIL.

This clone was counted a few times. The chain combines TRBV2 with TRBJ2-7; 11 bases match TRBD2. With V trimmed by 4 bases and J by 3 bases, 11 bases remained unmatched. Germline CDR1 is SNHLY and CDR2 is FYNNEI. The CDR3 consists of 17 residues. CDR3 coding DNA: TGTGCCAGCAGTGCCCGATTGACTAGCGGGGTTCTCTACGAGCAGTACTTC. Translation gives CASSARLTSGVLYEQYF.

The genes are TRBV5-4 and TRBJ2-7; tentative D call: TRBD2 (5 bases). Per the germline V gene, CDR1 is SGHNT and CDR2 is YYREEE (reference sequence). The V end lost 3 bases, the J end lost 3 bases, and 22 bases lay between the germline ends. This CDR3 is 17 amino acids long. The CDR3 spells CASSSRPSSTYIYEQYF. In DNA, the CDR3 is TGTGCCAGCAGCTCGCGCCCATCTAGCACTTACATCTACGAGCAGTACTTC.

The chain couples TRBV5-1 to TRBJ2-7; 10 nucleotides agree with TRBD1. The junction had 6 bases not matched to a gene; V was cut back by 2 bases and J by 1 base. Germline values: CDR1 SGHRS, CDR2 YFSETQ. The CDR3 covers 16 residues. The CDR3 DNA is TGCGCCAGCAGCTTCTGGCCGGGACAGGGGTCCTACGAGCAGTACTTC. The encoded protein is CASSFWPGQGSYEQYF.

The chain joins TRBV6-5 to TRBJ1-5; D not resolved. Per germline, CDR1 MNHEY and CDR2 SVGAGI. The CDR3 is 13 amino acids. Trimming took 7 bases from V and 3 from J, leaving 10 bases between them. CDR3 sequence (DNA): TGTGCCAGCACGAACATTGACAATCAGCCCCAGCATTTT. This encodes CASTNIDNQPQHF.

This clone was observed a few times. The chain is built from TRBV11-3 and TRBJ2-1; D is possibly TRBD2 (7 bases). Germline assignment: CDR1 SGHNT and CDR2 YENEEA. V was clipped by 3 bases and J by 1 base, with 16 bases between them. The CDR3 contains 17 residues. CDR3 sequence: CASSFGLGGTSYNEQFF. For the CDR3, the DNA is TGTGCCAGCAGCTTCGGACTGGGGGGGACATCCTACAATGAGCAGTTCTTC.

The sample holds a few counts of this clone. The chain combines TRBV3-1 (or the pseudogene TRBV3-2) with TRBJ1-3; tentative D call: TRBD1 (5 bases). Germline assignment: CDR1 LGHDT and CDR2 YNNKEL (reference sequence). The V end was cut by 4 bases, the J end by 1 base, with 11 bases between. CDR3 length: 15 amino acids. The CDR3 spells CASSLTRVSGNTIYF. CDR3 DNA: TGTGCCAGCAGCCTGACCAGGGTTTCTGGAAACACCATATATTTT.

J is TRBJ1-5 and V is TRBV19; TRBD1 aligns across 7 bases. Germline loops: CDR1 LNHDA, CDR2 SQIVND (reference sequence). Trimming removed 6 bases from V and 0 bases from J; junction bases left unmatched: 14. CDR3 size: 18 residues. The CDR3 sequence: CASSIAAGTEFSNQPQHF. CDR3 sequence (DNA): TGTGCCAGTAGCATTGCTGCTGGGACAGAATTTAGCAATCAGCCCCAGCATTTT.

This clone was picked up one time. V gene TRBV5-5 combines with J gene TRBJ2-7; TRBD1 might be the D (6 bases). The CDR3 is 15 residues long. V was cut by 4 bases and J by 1 base, with 15 bases left in between. CDR1 and CDR2 (germline): SGHKS, YYEKEE (reference sequence). The chain's CDR3 is CASSPTGTGSYEQYF. Written as DNA, the CDR3 is TGTGCCAGCAGCCCTACAGGGACGGGGTCCTACGAGCAGTACTTC.

The chain uses TRBV7-9 and TRBJ2-7; TRBD2 might be the D (5 bases). Germline V gene data show CDR1 as SEHNR and CDR2 as FQNEAQ (reference sequence). The CDR3 extends over 15 amino acids. The germline V and J ends were trimmed by 1 base and 0 bases, with 10 bases remaining between them. CDR3 region: CASSLDPAGSYEQYF. CDR3 nucleotides: TGTGCCAGCAGCTTAGACCCGGCGGGCTCCTACGAGCAGTACTTC. The whole variable domain, remainder taken from reference TRBV7-9 and TRBJ2-7, is DTGVSQNPRHKITKRGQNVTFRCDPISEHNRLYWYRQTLGQGPEFLTYFQNEAQLEKSRLLSDRFSAERPKGSFSTLEIQRTEQGDSAMYLCASSLDPAGSYEQYFGPGTRLTVT.

The CDR3 bases are TGTGCCAGCAGCTTAGCCAGCGGGGGCCGGACAGATACGCAGTATTTT. Translated: CASSLASGGRTDTQYF. The V and J genes are TRBV7-8 and TRBJ2-3; 8 nucleotides align to TRBD2. Germline CDR1 is SGHVS and CDR2 is FQNEAQ. V shed 0 bases, J shed 3 bases, and the junction held 5 bases outside the gene matches. This CDR3 has 16 amino acids.

This clone was found once. This chain joins TRBV7-9 and TRBJ2-7; 9 bases align to TRBD1. CDR1 is SEHNR, CDR2 FQNEAQ, per germline (reference sequence). This CDR3 comprises 14 residues. The V segment lost 5 bases and the J segment 5 bases; nucleotides outside the gene matches: 7. CDR3 region: CASSRRQGGHEQYF. The CDR3 DNA reads TGTGCCAGCAGCCGCCGACAGGGGGGGCACGAGCAGTACTTC. Supplemented by reference TRBV7-9 and TRBJ2-7, the full variable domain reads DTGVSQNPRHKITKRGQNVTFRCDPISEHNRLYWYRQTLGQGPEFLTYFQNEAQLEKSRLLSDRFSAERPKGSFSTLEIQRTEQGDSAMYLCASSRRQGGHEQYFGPGTRLTVT.

CDR3 DNA sequence: TGTGCCACCAGAGGGGGAACTGGAAACACCATATATTTT. Translating gives CATRGGTGNTIYF. V usage is TRBV24-1 and J usage is TRBJ1-3; tentatively, D is TRBD1 (6 bases). V lost 7 bases and J 2 bases, leaving 8 bases between the germline ends. The CDR3 is 13 amino acids. Germline CDR1 reads KGHDR; CDR2 reads SFDVKD.